This TCR beta chain was obtained from a study of T-cell reconstitution after alpha-beta-depleted transplantation in children. The library targeted TCRbeta and was prepared with unique molecular identifiers. TCRdb reprocessed the PCR reads with MiXCR, giving one entry per CDR3 protein. This sample yields a few hundred thousand distinct CDR3 sequences, of which roughly a tenth are seen a single time; roughly 5.5% belongs to the top ten. This clonotype has at least ten counts. V lost 2 bases, J lost 0 bases, and 12 bases lay in between. Germline assignment: CDR1 SGHDT and CDR2 YYEEEE. CDR3 length equals 16 residues.

Material: PBMCs from the stem cell graft donor, obtained from the stem cell graft. This rearrangement joins TRBV5-6 to TRBJ2-1; D possibly corresponds to TRBD2 (6 bases). The source is a human donor who donated a stem cell graft to a child with acute myeloid leukemia. CDR3 in amino acids: CASSFGRGSSYNEQFF. The CDR3 DNA sequence: TGTGCCAGCAGCTTTGGCCGGGGGAGCTCCTACAATGAGCAGTTCTTC.